The clone carrying this T cell receptor (beta chain) is a singleton in its sample. These data belong to a study of PD-L1 blockade in urothelial cancer. Study-level information: Blood samples had a median of about 150,000 T cells.

Time point of the sample: pretreatment peripheral blood. CDR1 and CDR2 (germline): SGHRS, YFSETQ. V was clipped by 0 bases and J by 4 bases; unmatched bases: 10. The CDR3 has 17 residues. TCRdb's copy holds only in-frame clones and misses some; the assay was immunoSEQ multiplex PCR. The table includes 50,000 or so clones, about 86% detected once. The source material was PBMCs, sampled around atezolizumab (anti-PD-L1) treatment. The TCR originated in a man aged 65 to 85 with urothelial cancer. The V and J genes are TRBV5-1 and TRBJ2-7; 10 bases map to TRBD1. CDR3 amino acids: CASSLGRTRQGAYEQYF. CDR3 nucleotide sequence: TGCGCCAGCAGCTTGGGGAGGACACGACAGGGGGCTTACGAGCAGTACTTC.